This T cell receptor (beta chain) was retrieved from a study of Ad26.COV2.S vaccination and SARS-CoV-2 variants (dated by TCRdb to about 2021). For context, the study as a whole: Vaccine-arm donors came from COV1001, a multicentre, randomized, double-blind, placebo-controlled phase I-IIa trial of Ad26.COV2.S in healthy adults. Ad26.COV2.S was given intramuscularly at 5x10^10 or 1x10^11 viral particles, as a single shot or as two shots 56 days apart. The specificity and breadth of SARS-CoV-2-reactive T cell receptors after Ad26.COV2.S vaccination were assessed by TCRbeta repertoire sequencing. A total of roughly 32 samples were included in the TCR-sequenced set, comprising 19 Ad26.COV2.S vaccine recipients, 5 placebo recipients and 8 SARS-CoV-2 convalescent individuals. Trial participants were randomized into five groups of five, in which low-dose or high-dose Ad26.COV2.S was given once or twice, or placebo was given on both occasions. Throughout the experiments and outcome assessment, investigators stayed blinded to trial group allocation. Summary of the overall study and its limitations: Non-spike TCR breadth was comparable between vaccine and placebo recipients, consistent with the vaccine containing only spike. The authors noted that total T cell responses may have been underestimated by the TCR breadth and depth analyses. The study lacked the statistical power to compare responses across vaccine doses or regimens. Higher spike-specific TCR breadth was observed in Ad26.COV2.S recipients than in placebo recipients (P = 0.0014). Substantial breadth of spike-specific CD8+ and CD4+ T cell responses was reported after vaccination.

The immunoSEQ Assay was used to sequence TCRbeta CDR3 regions. After extraction, genomic DNA underwent amplification by bias-controlled multiplex PCR, followed by high-throughput sequencing. In the source study's methods: To quantify the absolute abundance of every unique TCRbeta CDR3 region, sequences were collapsed and filtered. T cell fraction was estimated by normalizing TCRbeta template counts to usable DNA, which was measured by amplifying reference genes present in all nucleated cells. Repertoire TCRs were annotated as SARS-CoV-2-specific by exact matching of V gene, CDR3 amino acid sequence and J gene to a known reactive TCR set. The reference SARS-CoV-2 TCR set came from MIRA and was filtered for enrichment in COVID-19-positive ImmuneCODE repertoires, removing public or cross-reactive TCRs. Based on the MIRA antigens, annotated TCRs were further analysed at the level of specific ORF or position within ORF. Depth was the summed frequency of annotated unique rearrangements, while breadth was defined as annotated unique rearrangements over total unique productive rearrangements. Two-sided Wilcoxon rank-sum tests were applied when comparing TCR breadth between groups. TCRdb mirrors the immuneACCESS table, restricted to in-frame sequences. Some clones are absent from its copies; in checked studies, under half trace to an unresolved V gene, and the reason for the others is unknown. V, J and clone size were drawn from that table, and D and trimming were deduced from the DNA. The sample profile shows some 480,000 clones; approximately 90% of them were found once. The ten largest clones take up around 13% of the sample.

The treatment or condition label corresponds to: some 20 received Ad26.COV2.S at low or high dose, single or two shots; roughly five received placebo; per-sample allocation not given. Repertoires of vaccine and placebo recipients were sequenced from samples taken on day 63 after the first injection. In Cohort 1b, 25 adults aged 18-55 years were enrolled at a single site in Boston, USA, between 29 July and 7 August 2020. As a vaccine, Ad26.COV2.S was a replication-incompetent adenovirus type 26 vector that expressed a prefusion-stabilized SARS-CoV-2 spike protein derived from the original Wuhan strain. Regarding this clone: It has no known antigen specificity. No per-base quality is available; no much larger clone lies one base away.

V is shortened by 5 bases, J by 7 bases, and the region joining them spans 18 bases. CDR1 and CDR2 (SGHVS, FQNEAQ) derive from the germline V gene. Reading from cysteine to phenylalanine, the CDR3 counts 15 amino acids. Solely the CDR3 DNA is kept, with 45 bases framed from the first base. The chain uses TRBV7-8 and TRBJ1-5; the D gene cannot be resolved reliably. The sequence was obtained from a person aged 18 to 59 who received the Ad26.COV2.S COVID-19 vaccine or a placebo. The sample here was peripheral blood, taken in a trial of Ad26.COV2.S vaccine versus placebo. The DNA sequence is given as TGTGCCAGCAGCCCGACCGCGACCCCAAAACAGCCCCAGCATTTT. It is translated as CASSPTATPKQPQHF. Beyond the CDR3, the reference TRBV7-8 and TRBJ1-5 genes provide the residues; the full variable domain reads: GAGVSQSPRYKVAKRGQDVALRCDPISGHVSLFWYQQALGQGPEFLTYFQNEAQLDKSGLPSDRFFAERPEGSVSTLKIQRTQQEDSAVYLCASSPTATPKQPQHFGDGTRLSIL.